The next 27 T cell receptor beta chains were all read from a single sample in a study of spatial heterogeneity in lung cancer. Study findings and constraints: Within tumors, counts of expanded alpha and beta TCRs tracked tumor mutation counts.

These receptors' targets are unknown. TCRdb re-called the 5' RACE reads with MiXCR, one entry per CDR3 protein. The sample has 4,500 to 7,000 distinct CDR3 sequences, roughly 5.2% seen once. Time point specified: sample taken at primary tumor resection. Sequenced here: lung tumor tissue, sampled at surgery. The receptor source for this set is a male donor with early-stage non-small cell lung cancer.

This clonotype was observed a handful of times. Since the library was made to target alpha chains, this beta chain is a stray read and its abundance is not meaningful. The rearrangement links TRBV9 to TRBJ2-1; weak D call: TRBD1 (5 bases). Germline V gene data show CDR1 as SGDLS and CDR2 as YYNGEE. Trimming stripped 4 bases from V and 8 bases from J, with 13 bases between. The CDR3 spans 13 residues. CDR3 sequence: CASSTQGRDEQFF. The CDR3 coding sequence is TGTGCCAGCAGCACTCAGGGTAGGGATGAGCAGTTCTTC.

Turning to this clonotype: A library prepared for alpha chains yielded this beta chain as an off-target read; its size is of little meaning. The V call is TRBV7-2, the J call TRBJ2-3, with 10 positions matching TRBD1. The CDR3 length is 16 residues. Germline V lookup: CDR1 SGHTA, CDR2 FQGNSA. Unmatched junction bases numbered 6, after V lost 5 bases and J lost 1 base. The CDR3 protein is CASSREGTGGTDTQYF. The CDR3 DNA follows: TGTGCCAGCAGCCGAGAGGGGACAGGGGGCACAGATACGCAGTATTTT.

This clonotype is termed medium-sized. This beta chain is an off-target read within a library intended for alpha chains, so its frequency means little. The J gene is TRBJ1-2, the V gene TRBV14; D is unclear. The CDR3 spans 10 residues. V lost 2 bases, J lost 6 bases, and 1 base lay in between. Germline V gene data show CDR1 as SGHDN and CDR2 as FVKESK. CDR3 coding DNA: TGTGCCAGCAGCCAAAATGGCTACACCTTC. Protein product: CASSQNGYTF.

By frequency in the sample, this clonotype is medium-sized. Since it is a stray read in a library aimed at alpha chains, this beta chain has a size that is not meaningful. V gene TRBV5-4 combines with J gene TRBJ2-5; D is uncertain. V was shortened by 2 bases and J by 4 bases, with 3 bases between the two germline ends. CDR1 and CDR2 (germline): SGHNT, YYREEE (reference sequence). The CDR3 extends over 11 amino acids. The CDR3 DNA is TGTGCCAGCAGCTTCTCAGAGACCCAGTACTTC. It is translated as CASSFSETQYF.

This clonotype was counted at least ten times. The library was built for alpha chains, so this beta chain is an off-target read and its size means little. This chain connects TRBV7-8 to TRBJ2-2, with 7 bases fitting TRBD2. The CDR3 consists of 15 residues. Trimming cost V 1 base and J 6 bases; bases outside gene matches: 5. Germline V gene lookup returns CDR1 SGHVS and CDR2 FQNEAQ. This chain's CDR3 is CASSLELAQAGELFF. In DNA, the CDR3 is TGTGCCAGCAGCTTAGAACTAGCGCAAGCCGGGGAGCTGTTTTTT.

Points on this clonotype: This beta chain is a stray sequence in a library constructed for alpha chains; its clone size is not meaningful. The V gene is TRBV21-1, the J gene TRBJ2-7. TRBV21-1 corresponds to a pseudogene. This CDR3 region has 13 residues. The CDR3 region has the DNA TGTGCCAGCAGCAGAACCTCTAGCTACGAGCAGTACTTC. It encodes CASSRTSSYEQYF.

This clonotype has ten or more counts. Since the library was made to target alpha chains, this beta chain is a stray read and its abundance is not meaningful. The chain is built from TRBV7-6 and TRBJ2-5, with no clear D. Germline V gene data show CDR1 as SGHVS and CDR2 as FNYEAQ. The CDR3 runs 12 residues. V lost 0 bases and J lost 4, with 3 bases in between. CDR3 residues: CASSLAGETQYF. CDR3 DNA: TGTGCCAGCAGCTTAGCCGGAGAGACCCAGTACTTC.

This clonotype came up many times. This beta chain lies outside the target of a library built for alpha chains; its clone size means little. J is TRBJ2-1 and V is TRBV7-2, with D possibly being TRBD1 (6 bases). CDR1 SGHTA and CDR2 FQGNSA come from the germline V gene. The CDR3 contains 13 residues. V was clipped by 6 bases and J by 5 bases, with 11 bases between them. The CDR3 loop reads CASSGQLDNEQFF. The CDR3 DNA is TGTGCCAGCAGTGGACAGCTAGACAATGAGCAGTTCTTC.

This clonotype counts as medium-sized. For a library built for alpha chains, this beta chain is a stray read; little rests on its size. The V and J genes are TRBV2 and TRBJ2-2, with D tentatively TRBD1 (5 bases). This CDR3 has 15 amino acids. Germline V gives CDR1 SNHLY, CDR2 FYNNEI. Trimming left V 7 bases short and J 2 bases short, with 14 bases between. In nucleotides, the CDR3 is TGTGCCAGCAACTTAGGGGCAGTCAACACCGGGGAGCTGTTTTTT. Its protein product is CASNLGAVNTGELFF.

This clonotype was seen many times. As an off-target read in a library built for alpha chains, this beta chain has a frequency of little significance. The chain is built from TRBV6-5 and TRBJ1-3; D is uncertain. CDR3 size: 14 residues. The V end was cut by 6 bases, the J end by 2 bases, with 11 bases between. CDR1 is MNHEY, CDR2 SVGAGI, per germline. The CDR3 DNA follows: TGTGCCAGCAGCCCCCTCGGAGCTGGAAACACCATATATTTT. Translating gives CASSPLGAGNTIYF.

This clonotype is medium-sized within its sample. This beta chain came through as a stray read in a library set up for alpha chains, and its size says little. The gene calls are TRBV11-3 and TRBJ2-3, with 7 bases that match TRBD1. The CDR3 runs 15 residues. J lost 0 bases, V lost 5 bases, and 5 bases had no gene match. CDR1 and CDR2 from the germline V gene are SGHNT and YENEEA. CDR3 sequence reads: CASSPRQGSTDTQYF. The CDR3 DNA sequence: TGTGCCAGCAGCCCGAGACAGGGTAGCACAGATACGCAGTATTTT.

This clonotype was observed at least ten times. As an off-target read in a library built for alpha chains, this beta chain has a frequency of little significance. The J gene is TRBJ1-1, the V gene TRBV15; D is possibly TRBD1 (6 bases). The CDR3 spans 15 residues. From germline, CDR1 is LNHNV and CDR2 YYDKDF (reference sequence). V was trimmed by 1 base and J by 5 bases, leaving 14 bases between them. CDR3 in amino acids: CATSRVIGGLTEAFF. Here the CDR3 DNA reads TGTGCCACCAGCAGAGTGATTGGGGGGCTGACTGAAGCTTTCTTT.

The sample holds many counts of this clonotype. This beta chain was picked up by a library intended for alpha chains and is off target, so its count carries little meaning. V gene TRBV9 combines with J gene TRBJ2-3; D remains ambiguous. The CDR3 has 14 amino acids. Germline values: CDR1 SGDLS, CDR2 YYNGEE. Trimming took off 0 bases at V and 4 bases at J, with 9 bases between the two ends. As DNA, the CDR3 is TGTGCCAGCAGCGTAGGGGCTGGCGCAGATACGCAGTATTTT. Protein product: CASSVGAGADTQYF.

Relative to its sample, this clonotype is medium-sized. Because this beta chain is a stray read in a library intended to capture alpha chains, its abundance should not be given much weight. The chain has TRBV5-4 and TRBJ2-7; D gene unclear. The germline V and J ends were trimmed by 1 base and 0 bases, with 14 bases remaining between them. The germline V gene encodes CDR1 SGHNT and CDR2 YYREEE (reference sequence). This CDR3 spans 16 amino acids. The CDR3 bases are TGTGCCAGCAGCTTGAAGATGAGTTCTCACTCCTACGAGCAGTACTTC. Translation: CASSLKMSSHSYEQYF.

This clonotype was detected only a few times. This beta chain appears as a stray read in a library generated for alpha chains; its size is not informative. The CDR3 coding sequence is TGTGCCAGCAGTGAAGGGCGGGGGCAGAGCACAGATACGCAGTATTTT. Residues: CASSEGRGQSTDTQYF. This chain joins TRBV2 and TRBJ2-3; possibly TRBD2 for D (7 bases). Trimming shortened V by 1 base and J by 0 bases, and 11 bases separated the two germline ends. This CDR3 is 16 amino acids long. Germline CDR1 and CDR2: SNHLY and FYNNEI. The full variable domain, its missing parts supplied by reference TRBV2 and TRBJ2-3, is EPEVTQTPSHQVTQMGQEVILRCVPISNHLYFYWYRQILGQKVEFLVSFYNNEISEKSEIFDDQFSVERPDGSNFTLKIRSTKLEDSAMYFCASSEGRGQSTDTQYFGPGTRLTVL.

On this clonotype itself: The size of this beta chain means little, since it is a stray read in a library made for alpha chains. The V call is TRBV5-1, the J call TRBJ1-1; TRBD1 agrees at 9 bases. Unmatched junction bases numbered 5, after V lost 4 bases and J lost 4 bases. From germline, CDR1 is SGHRS and CDR2 YFSETQ. The CDR3 is 14 residues long. The CDR3 DNA is TGCGCCAGCAGCCAGGACAGGGGACTCACTGAAGCTTTCTTT. Its protein product is CASSQDRGLTEAFF. Full variable domain (outside the CDR3, taken from reference TRBV5-1 and TRBJ1-1): KAGVTQTPRYLIKTRGQQVTLSCSPISGHRSVSWYQQTPGQGLQFLFEYFSETQRNKGNFPGRFSGRQFSNSRSEMNVSTLELGDSALYLCASSQDRGLTEAFFGQGTRLTVV.

This clonotype was seen repeatedly, ten times or more. Being off target in a library aimed at alpha chains, this beta chain has a size of little meaning. The genes are TRBV7-3 and TRBJ2-2; D possibly corresponds to TRBD2 (6 bases). Germline V gives CDR1 SGHTA, CDR2 FQGTGA. Trimming stripped 1 base from V and 5 bases from J, with 20 bases between. The CDR3 extends over 18 amino acids. This chain's CDR3 is CASSLNWGGALLTGELFF. The CDR3 bases are TGTGCCAGCAGCTTAAACTGGGGAGGCGCACTACTAACCGGGGAGCTGTTTTTT.

This clonotype was recorded at least ten times. As an off-target read in a library built for alpha chains, this beta chain has a frequency of little significance. The chain joins TRBV4-1 to TRBJ2-5, with a possible D match to TRBD2 (5 bases). Germline V gene lookup returns CDR1 MGHRA and CDR2 YSYEKL. Trimming took off 8 bases at V and 1 base at J, with 17 bases between the two ends. There are 15 residues in the CDR3. The CDR3 reads CASRRGNAGQETQYF. The CDR3 bases are TGCGCCAGCCGAAGAGGGAACGCAGGCCAAGAGACCCAGTACTTC.

This clonotype appeared many times. Found in a library prepared for alpha chains, this beta chain is an off-target read, and its abundance has little meaning. The chain uses TRBV7-2 and TRBJ1-2; TRBD1 aligns across 7 bases. The CDR3 is 15 amino acids. V was clipped by 1 base and J by 2 bases; unmatched bases: 4. From germline, CDR1 is SGHTA and CDR2 FQGNSA. The CDR3 loop reads CASSLGQGRNYGYTF. The CDR3 DNA reads TGTGCCAGCAGCTTAGGACAGGGCAGAAACTATGGCTACACCTTC.

A note on this clonotype: The library was designed around alpha chains, so this beta chain is a stray read whose abundance carries little weight. For the CDR3, the DNA is TGTGCCAGCAGTCCGACCGGGACAGGGGGCCACAATGAAAAACTGTTTTTT. Protein: CASSPTGTGGHNEKLFF. The gene calls are TRBV6-2 or TRBV6-3 and TRBJ1-4; 12 bases are shared with TRBD1. CDR3 size: 17 residues. J lost 5 bases, V lost 5 bases, and 9 bases had no gene match. Germline V CDR1 and CDR2: MNHEY, SVGEGT.

This clonotype was observed many times. This beta chain is a stray sequence in a library constructed for alpha chains; its clone size is not meaningful. The CDR3 nucleotides read TGTGCCATCAGTGAGTCGAGAGAGACCCAGTACTTC. Amino acid sequence: CAISESRETQYF. The rearrangement uses TRBV10-3 and TRBJ2-5; D remains ambiguous. V gave up 0 bases and J gave up 4 bases, with 3 bases separating them. This CDR3 spans 12 amino acids. CDR1 ENHRY and CDR2 SYGVKD come from the germline V gene.

This clonotype ranks as medium-sized. This beta chain lies outside the target of a library built for alpha chains; its clone size means little. The chain has TRBV6-6 and TRBJ1-5; TRBD1 agrees at 8 bases. The germline gives CDR1 MNHNY, CDR2 SVGAGI (reference sequence). This CDR3 comprises 16 residues. Germline trimming cut 6 bases from V and 5 bases from J; bases unmatched to any gene: 12. In DNA, the CDR3 is TGTGCCAGCAGCTGGTCGCCGACAGGGGAGGATCAGCCCCAGCATTTT. The encoded protein is CASSWSPTGEDQPQHF.

This clonotype was counted many times. As an off-target read in a library built for alpha chains, this beta chain has a frequency of little significance. This rearrangement joins TRBV6-6 to TRBJ2-3; 11 bases match TRBD2. Germline V gene data show CDR1 as MNHNY and CDR2 as SVGAGI (reference sequence). V shed 4 bases and J 5 bases; nucleotides not matched to a gene: 5. This CDR3 contains 15 residues. The CDR3 coding sequence is TGTGCCAGCAGTTTGGGAACTAGCGGGAGAGATACGCAGTATTTT. Translation gives CASSLGTSGRDTQYF.

This clonotype showed up many times. This beta chain came through as a stray read in a library set up for alpha chains, and its size says little. The chain employs TRBV10-3 and TRBJ1-1; TRBD1 might be the D (5 bases). Germline V gene sequence: CDR1 ENHRY, CDR2 SYGVKD. Trimming cost V 7 bases and J 1 base, with 13 bases left between them. The CDR3 totals 14 residues. In DNA, the CDR3 is TGTGCCATCACCCCCGGGGCGACGAACACTGAAGCTTTCTTT. It specifies CAITPGATNTEAFF.

There are many counts of this clonotype. This beta chain lies outside the target of a library built for alpha chains; its clone size means little. This chain links TRBV20-1 with TRBJ1-6; 8 bases agree with TRBD1. With V trimmed by 6 bases and J by 10 bases, 17 bases remained unmatched. The CDR3 is 16 amino acids. The V gene's germline CDR1 is DFQATT and CDR2 SNEGSKA (reference sequence). CDR3 in DNA: TGCAGTGCCAAAACTCCCGCCGGGACAGGCGGATCACCCCTCCACTTT. It codes for CSAKTPAGTGGSPLHF.

This clonotype was observed a handful of times. This beta chain is off target for a library built for alpha chains, so its abundance means little. The rearrangement links TRBV2 to TRBJ1-2; D gene unclear. With 8 bases removed from V and 3 bases from J, the gap between germline ends came to 13 bases. CDR1 and CDR2 from the germline V gene are SNHLY and FYNNEI. The length of the CDR3 is 13 residues. CDR3 residues: CASGEQPDYGYTF. The CDR3 nucleotides are TGTGCCAGCGGGGAACAACCGGACTATGGCTACACCTTC.

A few counts support this clonotype. In a library made to pick up alpha chains, this beta chain is a stray read with a size that means little. CDR3 in amino acids: CASSPGVSYEQYF. The DNA for the CDR3 is TGTGCCAGCTCACCAGGGGTATCCTACGAGCAGTACTTC. This chain connects TRBV18 to TRBJ2-7; unclear D gene. This CDR3 has 13 residues. V dropped 2 bases and J dropped 1 base, with 6 bases sitting between them. Germline V gives CDR1 KGHSH, CDR2 LQKENI. The whole variable domain, remainder taken from reference TRBV18 and TRBJ2-7, is NAGVMQNPRHLVRRRGQEARLRCSPMKGHSHVYWYRQLPEEGLKFMVYLQKENIIDESGMPKERFSAEFPKEGPSILRIQQVVRGDSAAYFCASSPGVSYEQYFGPGTRLTVT.